The 13 T cell receptor beta chains listed next were all sequenced from one sample in a study of cytomegalovirus exposure and HLA in healthy donors. In the PCR, 60 Vbeta and 13 Jbeta primers were used. Some clones are missing from TCRdb's copy, which holds only in-frame ones; the method was immunoSEQ multiplex PCR. The sample lists some 150,000 clones; around four fifths were seen once. Sequences were obtained from PBMCs. Receptors were obtained from a middle-aged woman in good health and CMV-seronegative.

The chain couples TRBV14 to TRBJ2-7; D is perhaps TRBD2 (5 bases). Trimming stripped 0 bases from V and 2 bases from J, with 14 bases between. Germline values: CDR1 SGHDN, CDR2 FVKESK. This CDR3 region has 16 residues. CDR3 protein: CASSQDEGRITYEQYF. CDR3 nucleotide sequence: TGTGCCAGCAGCCAAGATGAGGGAAGGATTACCTACGAGCAGTACTTC. The full variable domain, with the rest looked up from reference TRBV14 and TRBJ2-7, is EAGVTQFPSHSVIEKGQTVTLRCDPISGHDNLYWYRRVMGKEIKFLLHFVKESKQDESGMPNNRFLAERTGGTYSTLKVQPAELEDSGVYFCASSQDEGRITYEQYFGPGTRLTVT.

This CDR3 is CSVVVRGTNHEQYF. The CDR3 bases are TGCAGCGTTGTGGTCCGAGGGACTAATCACGAGCAGTACTTC. The chain recombines TRBV29-1 with TRBJ2-5; TRBD2 matches at 7 bases. The J call may be wrong; the DNA end is better matched by TRBJ2-7. This CDR3 is 14 amino acids long. Germline assignment: CDR1 SQVTM and CDR2 ANQGSEA.

In DNA, the CDR3 is TGCAGCGTGCGGGGATGGGTAAACACTGAAGCTTTCTTT. It yields the protein CSVRGWVNTEAFF. This chain links TRBV29-1 with TRBJ1-1; no definite D call. Looked up from germline, CDR1 is SQVTM and CDR2 is ANQGSEA. Trimming took off 6 bases at V and 2 bases at J, with 13 bases between the two ends. This CDR3 spans 13 amino acids.

This clone was counted a single time. V gene TRBV11-3 combines with J gene TRBJ2-7; TRBD2 agrees at 7 bases. J lost 5 bases, V lost 1 base, and 2 bases had no gene match. Germline V gene data show CDR1 as SGHNT and CDR2 as YENEEA. The CDR3 length is 13 residues. This CDR3 is CASSLGGTNEQYF. CDR3 in DNA: TGTGCCAGCAGCTTAGGCGGGACTAACGAGCAGTACTTC.

The V call is TRBV15, the J call TRBJ2-5; D might be TRBD2 (7 bases). Deletions cut 3 bases from V and 2 bases from J, with 19 bases between. The CDR3 length is 17 residues. The germline V gene encodes CDR1 LNHNV and CDR2 YYDKDF (reference sequence). The DNA of the CDR3 is TGTGCCACCAGCAGGGTCGGACAGACGGGGGGACAAGAGACCCAGTACTTC. Amino acids: CATSRVGQTGGQETQYF.

V usage is TRBV28 and J usage is TRBJ2-7; 7 positions match TRBD2. Germline CDR1 is MDHEN and CDR2 is SYDVKM. With V trimmed by 4 bases and J by 4 bases, 10 bases remained unmatched. The CDR3 is 15 amino acids. In DNA form, the CDR3 reads TGTGCCAGCAGTTATGTCCCTAGCGGTATTTACGAGCAGTACTTC. Its translation: CASSYVPSGIYEQYF.

The gene calls are TRBV27 and TRBJ1-2; tentatively, D is TRBD1 (6 bases). V lost 8 bases, J lost 8 bases, and 18 bases lay in between. CDR3 length: 13 residues. CDR1 is MNHEY and CDR2 is SMNVEV in the germline V gene (reference sequence). The CDR3: CASRTGGAQGYTF. The CDR3 DNA reads as TGTGCCAGCCGGACGGGGGGGGCGCAGGGCTACACCTTC.

The rearrangement links TRBV9 to TRBJ1-5; weak D call: TRBD1 (5 bases). Looked up from germline, CDR1 is SGDLS and CDR2 is YYNGEE. CDR3 length equals 18 residues. V shed 4 bases and J shed 5 bases, with 25 bases lying between them. Here the CDR3 DNA reads TGTGCCAGCAGCCCCCCGGTCGGGGGAAGGAATGCGGATCAGCCCCAGCATTTT. It translates to CASSPPVGGRNADQPQHF.

The rearrangement joins TRBV28 to TRBJ1-5, with 8 bases lining up with TRBD1. The germline gives CDR1 MDHEN, CDR2 SYDVKM. With 8 bases clipped from V and 4 bases from J, the junction kept 4 bases outside the gene matches. The CDR3 consists of 13 residues. The CDR3 reads CASHRTGNQPQHF. CDR3 nucleotides: TGTGCCAGCCATAGGACAGGGAATCAGCCCCAGCATTTT.

In this sample, this clone turned up once. The rearrangement links TRBV5-1 to TRBJ2-2, with 9 bases matching TRBD1. Germline CDR1 and CDR2: SGHRS and YFSETQ. V was pared by 4 bases and J by 1 base, with 5 bases of the junction left unmatched. The length of the CDR3 is 16 residues. CDR3 in DNA: TGCGCCAGCAGCCGGGGACAGGGCGGGAACACCGGGGAGCTGTTTTTT. Translating gives CASSRGQGGNTGELFF.

This sequence joins TRBV11-3 and TRBJ2-1; TRBD2 matches at 13 bases. The junction had 7 bases not matched to a gene; V was cut back by 4 bases and J by 7 bases. This CDR3 comprises 16 residues. The germline gives CDR1 SGHNT, CDR2 YENEEA. In nucleotides, the CDR3 is TGTGCCAGCAGCTCCCGGACTAGCGGGAGACCGAATGAGCAGTTCTTC. Encoded protein: CASSSRTSGRPNEQFF.

CDR3 bases: TGTGCCAGCAGGCAAGGGACAGCGGCTAATGAAAAACTGTTTTTT. The encoded protein is CASRQGTAANEKLFF. The chain carries TRBV7-2 and TRBJ1-4; 7 nucleotides match TRBD1. The junction had 7 bases not matched to a gene; V was cut back by 6 bases and J by 3 bases. The CDR3 runs 15 residues. The germline V gene has CDR1 SGHTA and CDR2 FQGNSA.

The V and J genes are TRBV6-4 and TRBJ2-7; D may be TRBD1 (5 bases). Trimming shortened V by 0 bases and J by 7 bases, and 10 bases separated the two germline ends. The CDR3 covers 13 residues. Germline V gene lookup returns CDR1 MRHNA and CDR2 SNTAGT. The CDR3, as DNA: TGTGCCAGCAGTGACTCGGGTAAGGGGGAGCAGTACTTC. Translated: CASSDSGKGEQYF.